The TCR beta chain described here comes from a study of CD4 T cells in relation to SARS-CoV-2 and coronaviruses. Study-wide results and caveats: Samples before the pandemic and after infection were not matched within any donor. Around 62% of donors had memory CD4+ clonotypes crossrecognizing SARS-CoV-2 and common cold coronavirus spike. Compared with monoreactive clones, crossreactive clones showed significantly weaker SARS-CoV-2 expansion.

Clones were read by immunoSEQ multiplex PCR, and TCRdb kept only the in-frame ones, dropping some. The repertoire holds 55,000 to 70,000 clones, with about 92% as singletons. Regarding this clone: The target antigen is unknown.

V dropped 4 bases and J dropped 2; count of bases not matched to a gene: 12. This CDR3 region has 18 residues. Germline values: CDR1 SGHRS, CDR2 YFSETQ. CD4+ T cells from unexposed donors were obtained before the COVID-19 pandemic (2011-2018). Cryopreserved PBMCs were CD4-enriched, then split into naive and memory cells. The chain combines TRBV5-1 with TRBJ2-3; 11 bases are a match to TRBD2. The TCR originated in a human donor in good health. The sequencing sample was made of naive CD4+ T cells from PBMCs. The subset was: naive CD4+ T cells isolated by negative enrichment. CDR3 sequence (DNA): TGCGCCAGCAGCAGGAGGACTAGCGGGTCTGGTAACACAGATACGCAGTATTTT. Encoded protein: CASSRRTSGSGNTDTQYF.